This T cell receptor beta chain was recorded in a study of T cells expressing NK-cell markers. Reprocessing the 5' RACE reads, TCRdb reports a single entry for every CDR3 protein and omits DNA. The table lists about 550,000 distinct CDR3 sequences. Study-wide results and limits: Dominant NKG2C+ clonotypes in a handful of donors made up roughly 1.0-7.0% of CD8+ T cells. Researchers report these clonotypes also headed the CD3+CD56-NKG2C+ fraction in a few donors.

As to this clonotype: What it binds is not known.

This receptor was obtained from a man younger than 35 in good health. The sequencing input was blood T cells: a sorted CD56 or NKG2C T cell subset, CD4+ or CD8+ T cells, or bulk PBMC T cells (not recorded which).

The CDR3 is CASSSIQTGSSGNTIYF. The rearrangement links TRBV4-1 to TRBJ1-3. Germline loops: CDR1 MGHRA, CDR2 YSYEKL. There are 17 residues in the CDR3.